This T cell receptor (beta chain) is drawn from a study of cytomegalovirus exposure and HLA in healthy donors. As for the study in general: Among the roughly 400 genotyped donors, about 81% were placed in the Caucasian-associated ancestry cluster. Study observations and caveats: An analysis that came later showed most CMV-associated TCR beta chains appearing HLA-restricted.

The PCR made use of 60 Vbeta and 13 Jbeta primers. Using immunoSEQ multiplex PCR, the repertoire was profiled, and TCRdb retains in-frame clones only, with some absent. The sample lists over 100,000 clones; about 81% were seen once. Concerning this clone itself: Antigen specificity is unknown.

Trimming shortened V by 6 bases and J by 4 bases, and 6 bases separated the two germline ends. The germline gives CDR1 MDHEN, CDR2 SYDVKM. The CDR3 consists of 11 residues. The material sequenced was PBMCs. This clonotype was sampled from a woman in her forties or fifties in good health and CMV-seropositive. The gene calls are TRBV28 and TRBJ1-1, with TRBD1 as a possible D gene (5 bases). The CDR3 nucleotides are TGTGCCAGCAGGGGACTCACTGAAGCTTTCTTT. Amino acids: CASRGLTEAFF.